One and the same sample provided the 20 T cell receptor beta chains below, sequenced in a study of T cell responses to AZD1222 COVID-19 vaccine. Some clones are missing from TCRdb's copy, which holds only in-frame ones; the method was immunoSEQ multiplex PCR. The data hold 120,000 to 150,000 clones, with more than 75% observed a single time. Sequencing was performed on peripheral blood, taken 28 days after the second AZD1222 dose. The receptor set was obtained from an adult who received the AZD1222 COVID-19 vaccine.

The chain recombines TRBV5-1 with TRBJ2-2; 7 bases match TRBD2. The V gene end was trimmed by 4 bases and the J gene end by 5 bases; junction bases not matched to a gene: 8. CDR3 size: 15 residues. The germline V gene encodes CDR1 SGHRS and CDR2 YFSETQ. For the CDR3, the DNA is TGCGCCAGCAGCGTGGGGACGGGGGGAACCGGGGAGCTGTTTTTT. This sequence encodes CASSVGTGGTGELFF.

This chain joins TRBV28 and TRBJ1-2; 8 bases agree with TRBD1. The germline V gene encodes CDR1 MDHEN and CDR2 SYDVKM. The CDR3 totals 13 residues. With 4 bases clipped from V and 7 bases from J, the junction kept 5 bases outside the gene matches. The CDR3 coding sequence is TGTGCCAGCAGTTCTGGACAGGGTCTTGGCTACACCTTC. It codes for CASSSGQGLGYTF.

This clone was counted only a few times. The chain links TRBV15 to TRBJ2-4; D gene unclear. With 4 bases removed from V and 7 bases from J, the gap between germline ends came to 8 bases. The CDR3 has 12 amino acids. CDR1 LNHNV and CDR2 YYDKDF come from the germline V gene (reference sequence). CDR3 sequence (DNA): TGTGCCACCAGCACCTCCGAGAACATTCAGTACTTC. This translates into CATSTSENIQYF.

The chain carries TRBV11-2 and TRBJ2-7; D remains unclear. Germline CDR1 and CDR2: SGHAT and FQNNGV. This CDR3 is built from 13 residues. V was trimmed by 4 bases and J by 2 bases, leaving 9 bases between them. The CDR3 DNA reads TGTGCCAGCAGCTCGACCGGACCCTACGAGCAGTACTTC. Translated: CASSSTGPYEQYF.

The V and J genes are TRBV7-9 and TRBJ2-3; 8 bases match TRBD2. The CDR3 totals 15 residues. Germline V gives CDR1 SEHNR, CDR2 FQNEAQ (reference sequence). J lost 4 bases, V lost 4 bases, and 7 bases had no gene match. As DNA, the CDR3 is TGTGCCAGCAGCTCAACCGGCGGGGGGTCAGATACGCAGTATTTT. Translated: CASSSTGGGSDTQYF.

The chain employs TRBV7-3 and TRBJ1-6, with D perhaps TRBD1 (5 bases). Trimming left V 4 bases short and J 13 bases short, with 20 bases between. This CDR3 spans 15 amino acids. The germline gives CDR1 SGHTA, CDR2 FQGTGA. The CDR3 coding sequence is TGTGCCAGCAGCTCCCCCCGGGGGAAGGGAGGGCCCCTCCACTTT. Amino acids: CASSSPRGKGGPLHF.

The chain has TRBV2 and TRBJ1-5; D not certain. The germline CDR1 and CDR2 sequences are SNHLY and FYNNEI. There are 15 residues in the CDR3. V lost 7 bases to trimming and J lost 0 bases, with 13 bases between them. The chain's CDR3 is CASTEGDYSNQPQHF. CDR3 nucleotides: TGTGCCAGCACCGAGGGAGATTATAGCAATCAGCCCCAGCATTTT.

The chain recombines TRBV27 with TRBJ1-6; no clear D. Trimming pared 0 bases from V and 1 base from J, leaving 10 bases between. The CDR3 extends over 17 amino acids. The germline V gene encodes CDR1 MNHEY and CDR2 SMNVEV (reference sequence). The CDR3 DNA is TGTGCCAGCAGTTTATCCTCCGGTGGTTCCTATAATTCACCCCTCCACTTT. Its translation is CASSLSSGGSYNSPLHF.

This clone was picked up a small number of times. The V call is TRBV7-2, the J call TRBJ2-1; 11 bases are shared with TRBD2. The V and J ends lost 6 bases and 7 bases, in that order; junction bases with no gene match: 11. CDR1 is SGHTA and CDR2 is FQGNSA in the germline V gene. The CDR3 covers 16 residues. CDR3: CASRQGSGGARNEQFF. CDR3 coding DNA: TGTGCCAGCAGGCAGGGTAGCGGGGGGGCTAGAAATGAGCAGTTCTTC.

This clone was observed once. V and J are TRBV19 and TRBJ2-2; D might be TRBD2 (5 bases). Germline values: CDR1 LNHDA, CDR2 SQIVND (reference sequence). V was pared by 5 bases and J by 4 bases, with 11 bases between. The CDR3 has 14 amino acids. CDR3 protein: CASSEPGSTGELFF. In DNA form, the CDR3 reads TGTGCCAGTAGTGAACCGGGGAGCACCGGGGAGCTGTTTTTT.

The gene calls are TRBV4-1 and TRBJ1-1; no firm D call. The CDR3 covers 15 residues. Germline values: CDR1 MGHRA, CDR2 YSYEKL. The V and J ends lost 4 bases and 3 bases respectively, with 15 bases between them. The CDR3 DNA reads TGCGCCAGCAGCCGCGCCGGATTTAGGGACACTGAAGCTTTCTTT. It yields the protein CASSRAGFRDTEAFF.

The rearrangement links TRBV15 to TRBJ2-7, with unresolved D. CDR1 is LNHNV, CDR2 YYDKDF, per germline (reference sequence). V was pared by 0 bases and J by 3 bases, with 15 bases between. The CDR3 runs to 16 residues. The CDR3 nucleotides read TGTGCCACCAGCAGAGATATGGCGGCCGCCCACTACGAGCAGTACTTC. Amino acids: CATSRDMAAAHYEQYF. Variable domain in full (rest from reference TRBV15 and TRBJ2-7): DAMVIQNPRYQVTQFGKPVTLSCSQTLNHNVMYWYQQKSSQAPKLLFHYYDKDFNNEADTPDNFQSRRPNTSFCFLDIRSPGLGDTAMYLCATSRDMAAAHYEQYFGPGTRLTVT.

The rearrangement links TRBV30 to TRBJ1-4; 8 bases are a match to TRBD1. The V gene end was trimmed by 5 bases and the J gene end by 3 bases; junction bases not matched to a gene: 2. The CDR3 spans 13 residues. Germline-derived CDR1 and CDR2 are GTSNPN and SVGIG (reference sequence). CDR3 DNA: TGTGCCTGGGGGACAGGAGCTAATGAAAAACTGTTTTTT. Translated: CAWGTGANEKLFF.

The J gene is TRBJ2-7, the V gene TRBV5-1; D gene uncertain. From germline, CDR1 is SGHRS and CDR2 YFSETQ. This CDR3 is 15 amino acids long. The V gene lost 0 bases and the J gene lost 0 bases, with 10 bases spanning the gap. DNA of the CDR3: TGCGCCAGCAGCTTGGGAAGGTCAGCCTCCTACGAGCAGTACTTC. Encoded protein: CASSLGRSASYEQYF.

The gene calls are TRBV5-1 and TRBJ2-3; D possibly corresponds to TRBD1 (6 bases). Per germline, CDR1 SGHRS and CDR2 YFSETQ. Deletions cut 0 bases from V and 5 bases from J, with 13 bases between. This CDR3 comprises 15 residues. This CDR3 reads CASSLGDISEDTQYF. CDR3 DNA sequence: TGCGCCAGCAGCTTGGGGGACATCAGTGAAGATACGCAGTATTTT.

The rearrangement links TRBV9 to TRBJ1-1; D perhaps matches TRBD1 (5 bases). Trimming stripped 0 bases from V and 6 bases from J, with 12 bases between. Looked up from germline, CDR1 is SGDLS and CDR2 is YYNGEE. CDR3 length equals 14 residues. CDR3 in DNA: TGTGCCAGCAGCGTAGCTACAGGCGGGGCTGAAGCTTTCTTT. Translated: CASSVATGGAEAFF.

The chain links TRBV11-2 to TRBJ1-2; D is uncertain. Trimming shortened V by 2 bases and J by 8 bases, and 9 bases separated the two germline ends. CDR1 is SGHAT and CDR2 is FQNNGV in the germline V gene. The CDR3 length is 12 residues. Here the CDR3 DNA reads TGTGCCAGCAGCTTACGGGGTGGCGGCTACACCTTC. Its translation: CASSLRGGGYTF.

V is TRBV2 and J is TRBJ1-5, with D possibly matching TRBD1 (5 bases). CDR1 is SNHLY, CDR2 FYNNEI, per germline. V was shortened by 6 bases and J by 1 base, with 16 bases between the two germline ends. CDR3 length equals 16 residues. CDR3 sequence reads: CASSLSFGGSNQPQHF. The DNA of the CDR3 is TGTGCCAGCAGCTTGTCTTTCGGGGGGAGCAATCAGCCCCAGCATTTT.

The J gene is TRBJ1-6, the V gene TRBV19, with 8 bases that match TRBD1. J gave up 6 bases and V 3 bases, and 10 bases lay outside the gene matches. The CDR3 runs 17 residues. Germline V gene data show CDR1 as LNHDA and CDR2 as SQIVND (reference sequence). CDR3 nucleotides: TGTGCCAGTAGTATGGAAGACAGGGGACGGGTTAATTCACCCCTCCACTTT. This encodes CASSMEDRGRVNSPLHF.

The rearrangement joins TRBV9 to TRBJ2-1; D assignment may be TRBD1 or TRBD2 (6 bases each). This CDR3 spans 17 amino acids. Germline loops: CDR1 SGDLS, CDR2 YYNGEE. Trimming took off 4 bases at V and 5 bases at J, with 22 bases between the two ends. CDR3 nucleotide sequence: TGTGCCAGCAGCCCACGCCTAAGGGGGGCCCTTGACAATGAGCAGTTCTTC. It specifies CASSPRLRGALDNEQFF.